A selection of T cell receptor beta chains follows, all from one sample in a study of T-cell reconstitution after alpha-beta-depleted transplantation in children. TCRdb independently ran MiXCR on the PCR reads; one entry per CDR3 protein. The data contain approximately 45,000 distinct CDR3 sequences, around half of them singletons. The material was peripheral blood, obtained before TCRalphabeta/CD19-depleted stem cell transplant. These receptor sequences come from a boy less than two years old with SCID, due to receive a stem cell transplant. CDR3s include the opening cysteine and the closing phenylalanine or tryptophan. The D gene is left open where the match is weak. A row's size may be missing; if present it is once, few, many or a size class.

D gene	J gene	clone size	V gene	CDR3 protein	CDR3 DNA
NA	TRBJ2-1	few	TRBV5-4	CASSLMGQYNEQFF	TGTGCCAGCAGCTTGATGGGGCAGTACAATGAGCAGTTCTTC
NA	TRBJ2-3	NA	TRBV9	CASSDPGPRAGVADTQYF	TGTGCCAGCAGTGACCCGGGACCCCGGGCTGGGGTCGCAGATACGCAGTATTTT
TRBD1	TRBJ1-2	few	TRBV7-9	CASSLAGQGRYGYTF	TGTGCCAGCAGCTTAGCGGGACAGGGTCGCTATGGCTACACCTTC
TRBD1	TRBJ2-7	NA	TRBV5-1	CASSTVNRGEQYF	TGCGCCAGCAGCACGGTCAACAGGGGCGAGCAGTACTTC
NA	TRBJ2-6	few	TRBV15	CATSRVHQGASGANVLTF	TGTGCCACCAGCAGAGTGCACCAGGGAGCGTCTGGGGCCAACGTCCTGACTTTC
TRBD1	TRBJ2-3	NA	TRBV29-1	CSATGGTDTQYF	TGCAGCGCCACAGGGGGCACAGATACGCAGTATTTT
TRBD2	TRBJ2-1	NA	TRBV29-1	CSATSGGNEQFF	TGCAGCGCTACTAGCGGGGGTAATGAGCAGTTCTTC
NA	TRBJ2-2	NA	TRBV11-3	CASSLGGVTSGELFF	TGTGCCAGCAGCCTGGGGGGTGTGACATCCGGGGAGCTGTTTTTT
TRBD1	TRBJ1-1	NA	TRBV7-8	CASSSPGGSPATEAFF	TGTGCCAGCAGCTCTCCAGGGGGCTCCCCTGCCACTGAAGCTTTCTTT
NA	TRBJ2-5	NA	TRBV7-7	CASSFQAEETQYF	TGTGCTAGCAGCTTTCAAGCGGAAGAGACCCAGTACTTC
NA	TRBJ2-3	NA	TRBV5-1	CASSLDVAAGTDTQYF	TGCGCCAGCAGCTTGGACGTAGCCGCCGGGACAGATACGCAGTATTTT
TRBD1	TRBJ2-3	NA	TRBV6-1	CATLPRDRGSDTQYF	TGTGCCACCCTACCCCGGGACAGGGGCTCTGATACGCAGTATTTT
NA	TRBJ2-3	few	TRBV15	CATSPPRRTDTQYF	TGTGCCACCAGCCCACCCCGGCGCACAGATACGCAGTATTTT
TRBD1	TRBJ2-7	few	TRBV4-2	CASSQEEGQGASEQYF	TGTGCCAGCAGCCAAGAAGAAGGACAGGGGGCGTCCGAGCAGTACTTC
TRBD2	TRBJ2-1	NA	TRBV7-2	CASSLRGGDEQFF	TGTGCCAGCAGCTTACGGGGGGGCGATGAGCAGTTCTTC
NA	TRBJ2-7	few	TRBV7-9	CASSITGTYEQYF	TGTGCCAGCAGCATCACAGGGACCTACGAGCAGTACTTC
NA	TRBJ2-7	once	TRBV15	CATSEYWGYEQYF	TGTGCCACCAGCGAATATTGGGGCTACGAGCAGTACTTC
NA	TRBJ2-7	NA	TRBV1	CTSSQVPRGGVIDEQYF	TGCACCAGCAGCCAAGTTCCCCGGGGGGGGGTAATAGACGAGCAGTACTTC
NA	TRBJ1-4	NA	TRBV7-9	CASSLLLPHTNEKLFF	TGTGCCAGCAGCCTGCTGCTCCCGCATACTAATGAAAAACTGTTTTTT
NA	TRBJ2-7	many	TRBV21-1	CASSKAVGGYEQYF	TGTGCCAGCAGCAAAGCGGTGGGCGGGTACGAGCAGTACTTC
NA	TRBJ2-1	NA	TRBV20-1	CSARVGYNEQFF	TGCAGTGCTAGAGTGGGTTACAATGAGCAGTTCTTC
NA	TRBJ2-2	NA	TRBV15	CATSRAGDTGELFF	TGTGCCACCAGCAGAGCAGGGGACACCGGGGAGCTGTTTTTT
NA	TRBJ1-1	NA	TRBV25-1	CASSPTRPNTQAFF	TGTGCCAGCAGCCCGACTAGACCGAACACTCAAGCTTTCTTT
TRBD2	TRBJ2-1	NA	TRBV20-1	CSARTPAGGDTMTQFF	TGCAGTGCTAGGACCCCAGCGGGGGGGGATACAATGACGCAGTTCTTC
NA	TRBJ1-2	many	TRBV6-1	CASSPQTGTVYGYTF	TGTGCCAGCAGTCCGCAAACCGGGACGGTATATGGCTACACCTTC
NA	TRBJ1-6	few	TRBV7-2	CASSLGTFGNSPLHF	TGTGCCAGCAGCTTAGGGACTTTTGGTAATTCACCCCTCCACTTT
NA	TRBJ1-1	NA	TRBV6-2/TRBV6-3	CASQYGMWATNTEAFF	TGTGCCAGCCAATATGGTATGTGGGCAACGAACACTGAAGCTTTCTTT
TRBD2	TRBJ2-5	NA	TRBV6-2/TRBV6-3	CASSSSGGKYF	TGTGCCAGCAGTTCGAGCGGGGGGAAGTACTTC
NA	TRBJ1-2	NA	TRBV6-1	CASSERDRVQTRPANYGYTF	TGTGCCAGCAGTGAGAGAGACCGGGTTCAAACCCGACCGGCTAACTATGGCTACACCTTC
NA	TRBJ1-1	NA	TRBV20-1	CSAYSGRMNTEAFF	TGCAGTGCTTATTCCGGACGGATGAACACTGAAGCTTTCTTT
NA	TRBJ2-7	many	TRBV28	CASSYRKRGISYEQYF	TGTGCCAGCAGCTACCGAAAGAGAGGGATTTCCTACGAGCAGTACTTC
TRBD2	TRBJ2-3	NA	TRBV7-9	CASSSGTSGAVTDTQYF	TGTGCCAGCAGCTCTGGGACTAGCGGGGCCGTCACAGATACGCAGTATTTT
TRBD2	TRBJ2-5	NA	TRBV7-9	CASSSGTSGFLETQYF	TGTGCCAGCAGCTCTGGGACTAGCGGGTTCCTGGAGACCCAGTACTTC
NA	TRBJ1-5	NA	TRBV19	CASSIDQPQHF	TGTGCCAGTAGTATAGACCAGCCCCAGCATTTT
TRBD2	TRBJ2-5	NA	TRBV7-9	CASSTTSGGAQETQYF	TGTGCCAGCAGCACGACTAGCGGGGGGGCCCAAGAGACCCAGTACTTC
TRBD1	TRBJ2-6	NA	TRBV27	CASSSMTGTGANVLTF	TGTGCCAGCAGTTCCATGACAGGGACTGGGGCCAACGTCCTGACTTTC
TRBD2	TRBJ2-5	NA	TRBV5-1	CASSFGLASETQYF	TGCGCCAGCAGCTTTGGACTAGCTTCAGAGACCCAGTACTTC
NA	TRBJ1-3	NA	TRBV5-1	CASSLDGSGNTIYF	TGCGCCAGCAGCTTGGACGGGTCTGGAAACACCATATATTTT
NA	TRBJ2-1	few	TRBV9	CASNGGGHHEQFF	TGTGCCAGCAATGGCGGGGGCCACCATGAGCAGTTCTTC
NA	TRBJ2-7	few	TRBV20-1	CSAEPLPTSYEQYF	TGCAGTGCGGAGCCCCTCCCTACTTCCTACGAGCAGTACTTC
NA	TRBJ2-1	few	TRBV20-1	CSAPRGGSNEQFF	TGCAGTGCCCCAAGGGGGGGCTCGAATGAGCAGTTCTTC
TRBD1	TRBJ2-1	NA	TRBV6-2/TRBV6-3	CASSYLGTGRNEQFF	TGTGCCAGCAGTTATCTAGGGACAGGCAGGAATGAGCAGTTCTTC
NA	TRBJ1-1	many	TRBV6-5	CASSYSQGTEAFF	TGTGCCAGCAGTTACTCCCAAGGGACTGAAGCTTTCTTT
NA	TRBJ2-2	few	TRBV4-1	CASSQVGQRLTGELFF	TGCGCCAGCAGCCAAGTAGGACAGAGGCTCACCGGGGAGCTGTTTTTT
NA	TRBJ1-5	few	TRBV20-1	CSAEAGPNQPQHF	TGCAGTGCTGAGGCGGGACCCAATCAGCCCCAGCATTTT
TRBD2	TRBJ2-2	NA	TRBV5-4	CASSRRGEGSTGELFF	TGTGCCAGCAGCCGCCGGGGGGAGGGGAGCACCGGGGAGCTGTTTTTT